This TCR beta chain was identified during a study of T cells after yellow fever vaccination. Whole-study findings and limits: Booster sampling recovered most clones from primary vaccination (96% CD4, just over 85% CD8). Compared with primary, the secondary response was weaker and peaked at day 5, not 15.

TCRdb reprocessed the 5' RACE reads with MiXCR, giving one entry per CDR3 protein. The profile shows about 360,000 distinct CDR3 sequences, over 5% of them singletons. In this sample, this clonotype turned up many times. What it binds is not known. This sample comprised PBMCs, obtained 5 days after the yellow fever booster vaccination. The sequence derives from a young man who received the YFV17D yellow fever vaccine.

The CDR3 region has the DNA TGTGCCAGCAGCTTGTTCCCAAGCACAGATACGCAGTATTTT. Amino acids: CASSLFPSTDTQYF. The chain combines TRBV7-2 with TRBJ2-3; unclear D gene. The CDR3 length is 14 residues. Germline V gene lookup returns CDR1 SGHTA and CDR2 FQGNSA. V shed 3 bases and J shed 0 bases, with 7 bases lying between them.